Included here is one TCR beta chain sequence, with context. The data were taken from a study of cytomegalovirus exposure and HLA in healthy donors. Method: immunoSEQ multiplex PCR; TCRdb's copy keeps in-frame clones and lacks some. The top ten hold approximately 0.91% of the sample, which has some 60,000 clones, around 96% seen once. Sequencing used PBMCs. The source is a man in his late teens or twenties in good health and CMV-seronegative.

CDR3 bases: TGTGCCAGCAGTGACTCGATTGACAGGGGAAAATACGAGCAGTACTTC. It specifies CASSDSIDRGKYEQYF. This chain connects TRBV6-4 to TRBJ2-7; 8 positions agree with TRBD1. This CDR3 spans 16 amino acids. Trimming removed 0 bases from V and 4 bases from J; junction bases left unmatched: 8. Germline CDR1 MRHNA, CDR2 SNTAGT.